The rows below give T cell receptor beta chains drawn from one sample of a study of cytomegalovirus exposure and HLA in healthy donors. This table comes from immunoSEQ multiplex PCR, and its TCRdb copy is limited to in-frame clones, with some not included. The table records 200,000 or so clones, approximately 82% of them present only once. Sequenced: PBMCs. These receptors were collected from a woman under 30 in good health and CMV-seropositive. Each CDR3 is given with its conserved first and last residue. D genes are given only for firm matches. The size field is filled for only some rows; it gives once, few, many or a size class.

j_gene	abundance	d_gene	v_gene	CDR3aa	CDR3nt
TRBJ2-3	once	.	TRBV4-3	CASSRKEGRAGDTQYF	TGCGCCAGCAGCCGAAAAGAAGGGCGCGCGGGAGATACGCAGTATTTT
TRBJ2-2	.	.	TRBV25-1	CASTQRVTGELFF	TGTGCCAGCACCCAACGCGTTACCGGGGAGCTGTTTTTT
TRBJ1-1	.	TRBD1	TRBV6-5	CASSAQGAFTEAFF	TGTGCCAGCAGTGCACAGGGGGCATTCACTGAAGCTTTCTTT
TRBJ2-7	once	.	TRBV5-4	CASSSLVSEQYF	TGTGCCAGCAGCAGTCTAGTTTCCGAGCAGTACTTC
TRBJ1-1	.	TRBD1	TRBV7-6	CASSQDRGMNTEAFF	TGTGCCAGCAGCCAAGACAGGGGGATGAACACTGAAGCTTTCTTT
TRBJ2-5	.	TRBD2	TRBV4-1	CASSQSILAPSQETQYF	TGCGCCAGCAGCCAGTCGATACTAGCGCCATCACAAGAGACCCAGTACTTC
TRBJ2-1	.	TRBD1	TRBV6-1	CASEERTGGNEQFF	TGTGCCAGCGAGGAGAGGACAGGGGGCAATGAGCAGTTCTTC
TRBJ2-5	.	.	TRBV12-5	CASGPPGRETQYF	TGTGCTAGTGGCCCTCCAGGCCGGGAGACCCAGTACTTC
TRBJ2-7	.	TRBD2	TRBV5-1	CASSLGPSGGGYEQYF	TGCGCCAGCAGCTTGGGCCCCAGCGGGGGAGGATACGAGCAGTACTTC
TRBJ1-6	.	TRBD1	TRBV4-3	CASSQRRDRVSPLHF	TGCGCCAGCAGCCAACGGCGGGACAGGGTGTCCCCCCTCCACTTT
TRBJ1-1	.	TRBD1	TRBV5-1	CASSLAEGLRGMNTEAFF	TGCGCCAGCAGCTTGGCCGAAGGACTCAGGGGGATGAACACTGAAGCTTTCTTT
TRBJ1-5	.	.	TRBV25-1	CASSEHEGGYSNQPQHF	TGTGCCAGCAGTGAACATGAGGGAGGTTATAGCAATCAGCCCCAGCATTTT
TRBJ1-5	.	.	TRBV27	CASGLATNQPQHF	TGTGCCAGCGGGCTGGCTACCAATCAGCCCCAGCATTTT
TRBJ2-1	.	.	TRBV12-1	CASSSRSGHGEQFF	TGTGCCAGCAGCTCCCGTAGCGGACATGGTGAGCAGTTCTTC
TRBJ1-1	.	.	TRBV10-3	CAIRSPGTHTEAFF	TGTGCCATCAGGAGTCCAGGGACTCACACTGAAGCTTTCTTT
TRBJ2-2	.	TRBD1	TRBV12-5	CASGKQGARTGELFF	TGTGCTAGTGGCAAGCAGGGGGCTAGGACCGGGGAGCTGTTTTTT
TRBJ1-6	.	.	TRBV6-5	CASSRQYNSPLHF	TGTGCCAGCAGTCGACAGTATAATTCACCCCTCCACTTT
TRBJ1-1	.	.	TRBV7-8	CASSFAPRETEAFF	TGTGCCAGCAGCTTCGCCCCCAGGGAAACTGAAGCTTTCTTT
TRBJ2-4	few	.	TRBV19	CASSIMTARAKNIQYF	TGTGCCAGTAGTATTATGACAGCGAGAGCCAAAAACATTCAGTACTTC
TRBJ1-2	.	TRBD1	TRBV15	CATSRENRGGYTF	TGTGCCACCAGCAGAGAGAACAGGGGCGGCTACACCTTC
TRBJ2-3	.	TRBD2	TRBV30	CAWSGTSGGPIYSTDTQYF	TGTGCCTGGAGCGGAACTAGCGGGGGACCGATCTATAGCACAGATACGCAGTATTTT
TRBJ1-1	.	TRBD1	TRBV6-1	CASSRTGLMNTEAFF	TGTGCCAGCAGTAGGACAGGGTTGATGAACACTGAAGCTTTCTTT
TRBJ2-1	.	TRBD2	TRBV6-4	CASSEDETSGGREQFF	TGTGCCAGCAGTGAAGATGAGACTAGCGGGGGTCGTGAGCAGTTCTTC
TRBJ1-2	.	.	TRBV7-2	CASSQYRTYYGYTF	TGTGCCAGCAGCCAATACAGGACCTACTATGGCTACACCTTC
TRBJ1-5	.	.	TRBV30	CAWDTALGQPQHF	TGTGCCTGGGACACTGCTCTGGGTCAGCCCCAGCATTTT
TRBJ1-4	.	.	TRBV2	CASSRDATNEKLFF	TGTGCCAGCAGTCGGGATGCAACTAATGAAAAACTGTTTTTT
TRBJ1-2	.	.	TRBV7-2	CASSILRGYTF	TGTGCCAGCAGCATTTTGCGTGGCTACACCTTC
TRBJ2-3	few	TRBD1	TRBV7-2	CASSLDLGQGTDTQYF	TGTGCCAGCAGCTTAGACTTGGGACAGGGGACAGATACGCAGTATTTT
TRBJ2-1	.	TRBD2	TRBV27	CASSLFSVTSGVNEQFF	TGTGCCAGCAGTTTATTTTCTGTGACTAGCGGGGTGAATGAGCAGTTCTTC